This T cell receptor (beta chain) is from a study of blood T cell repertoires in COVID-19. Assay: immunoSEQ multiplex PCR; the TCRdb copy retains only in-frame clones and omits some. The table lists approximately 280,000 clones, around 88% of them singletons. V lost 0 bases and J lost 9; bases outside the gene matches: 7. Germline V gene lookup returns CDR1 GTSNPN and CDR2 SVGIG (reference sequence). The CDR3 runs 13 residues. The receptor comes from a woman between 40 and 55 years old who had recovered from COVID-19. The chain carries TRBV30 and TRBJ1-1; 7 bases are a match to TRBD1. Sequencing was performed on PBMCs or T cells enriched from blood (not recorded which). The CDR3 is CAWSVRKGAKAFF. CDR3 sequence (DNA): TGTGCCTGGAGTGTAAGAAAGGGGGCAAAAGCTTTCTTT.